This T cell receptor (beta chain) was sequenced in a study of T cell responses to AZD1222 COVID-19 vaccine. Study in general: Second doses at about 4 or about 12 weeks were pooled.

Sequencing was performed with immunoSEQ multiplex PCR; in TCRdb, only in-frame clones are kept and a portion is missing. The repertoire holds 85,000 to 90,000 clones, with approximately 89% as singletons. The CDR3 contains 15 residues. Germline CDR1 is GTSNPN and CDR2 is SVGIG (reference sequence). The V end lost 6 bases, the J end lost 0 bases, and 17 bases lay between the germline ends. The sequencing here drew on peripheral blood, taken on day 0 of AZD1222 vaccination. The chain joins TRBV30 to TRBJ1-2; perhaps TRBD1 as D (6 bases). This sequence originates from an adult in good health. The CDR3 DNA sequence: TGTGCCTGCAACCTCGGACAGCCTACTAACTATGGCTACACCTTC. Residues: CACNLGQPTNYGYTF.